What follows are 3 T cell receptor beta chains derived from one specimen sequenced in a study of radiotherapy plus CTLA-4 blockade in lung cancer. Sequencing used immunoSEQ multiplex PCR; TCRdb keeps in-frame clones, though not all of them. This sample yields some 73,000 clones, of which about four fifths are seen a single time; 22% belongs to the top ten. The sequencing here drew on peripheral blood, taken from a patient treated with radiotherapy plus ipilimumab. The source of these receptors is a human donor with non-small cell lung cancer whose response to radiotherapy plus ipilimumab could not be evaluated. Some clones in this sample may be carry-over from other donors' samples.

This rearrangement joins TRBV6-6 to TRBJ1-5; TRBD1 is a possible D gene (6 bases). This CDR3 contains 15 residues. Looked up from germline, CDR1 is MNHNY and CDR2 is SVGAGI (reference sequence). Trimming took off 6 bases at V and 0 bases at J, with 12 bases between the two ends. CDR3 nucleotides: TGTGCCAGCAGCCAAGGACAGTATAGCAATCAGCCCCAGCATTTT. As protein: CASSQGQYSNQPQHF.

This chain links TRBV5-1 with TRBJ1-1; unclear D gene. Germline lookup yields CDR1 SGHRS and CDR2 YFSETQ. The CDR3 sequence is 15 residues long. Trimming shortened V by 2 bases and J by 0 bases, and 11 bases separated the two germline ends. The CDR3 DNA sequence: TGCGCCAGCAGCTTCGGGATAATCATGAACACTGAAGCTTTCTTT. This sequence encodes CASSFGIIMNTEAFF.

V and J are TRBV7-2 and TRBJ2-2; 10 bases fit TRBD1. Per germline, CDR1 SGHTA and CDR2 FQGNSA. The CDR3 totals 16 residues. Trimming took 2 bases from V and 6 from J; bases not matched to a gene: 6. As DNA, the CDR3 is TGTGCCAGCAGCTTAATGGGACAGGGGATCGCCGGGGAGCTGTTTTTT. Translated: CASSLMGQGIAGELFF. Variable domain in full (rest from reference TRBV7-2 and TRBJ2-2): GAGVSQSPSNKVTEKGKDVELRCDPISGHTALYWYRQSLGQGLEFLIYFQGNSAPDKSGLPSDRFSAERTGGSVSTLTIQRTQQEDSAVYLCASSLMGQGIAGELFFGEGSRLTVL.